Below, one T cell receptor (beta chain) is given with its context. Sequenced by immunoSEQ multiplex PCR; TCRdb stores in-frame clones only, minus some. The sample records 2,100,000 or so clones, roughly 95% being singletons. CDR3 length equals 14 residues. Germline trimming cut 4 bases from V and 0 bases from J; bases unmatched to any gene: 6. The germline CDR1 and CDR2 sequences are SQVTM and ANQGSEA. The sample originates from a study of shared clonotypes between healthy human individuals. Study summary: CD4 naive cells filled three plates per donor, CD4 memory three, CD8 naive two and CD8 memory one.

V and J are TRBV29-1 and TRBJ2-7; 7 nucleotides agree with TRBD2. Sequencing was done on a sample of naive CD4+ T cells sorted from blood. Subset of the sample: CD45RA+ positively selected. The receptor's source is a man aged 18 to 30 in good health. DNA for the CDR3: TGCAGCGTTGGGGCGCGGGAGTCCTCCTACGAGCAGTACTTC. Translation: CSVGARESSYEQYF.